This T cell receptor (beta chain) came from a study of OX40 agonist ivuxolimab in advanced cancers. Looking at the study overall: Ivuxolimab was a fully human IgG2 agonistic monoclonal antibody targeting the costimulatory receptor OX40 (CD134). Intravenous ivuxolimab was administered to patients every 2 weeks at six dose levels: 0.01, 0.1, 0.3, 1.5, 3 and 10 mg/kg. Of the roughly 53 patients in dose escalation, about 20 had hepatocellular carcinoma, roughly 15 had melanoma, 9 had renal cell carcinoma and 9 had head and neck cancer. In the dose-escalation cohort, 82.7% of patients were male, and the mean age was 60 years with a range of roughly 20 to 80. Prior anti-PD-1, anti-PD-L1 or anti-CTLA-4 therapy was permitted, and checkpoint inhibitors had been received by roughly 40% of dose-escalation patients. Partial responses were achieved by three dose-escalation patients, of whom one had hepatocellular carcinoma and two had cutaneous melanoma. Peripheral TCRbeta sequencing was intended to test whether TCR sequence diversity was altered and clonal T-cell expansion was caused by ivuxolimab. The paper covers the monotherapy dose-escalation part of the phase I ivuxolimab trial, which included N ≈ 57 patients. Broader findings and caveats from the paper: On average, CD8+ T cells showed more expanded clones than CD4+ T cells after ivuxolimab. Which antigens the clonally expanded peripheral T cells were specific for was not determined. At doses from 0.1 to 3.0 mg/kg, clonal expansion was seen in both CD4+ and CD8+ blood T cells between baseline and week 6. Low levels of normalized T-cell clonal expansion were also seen in some patients who did not respond. In the 0.1-3.0 mg/kg groups, partial responders had among the lowest normalized peripheral clonal expansion, particularly in CD8+ T cells.

As for this clone: It lacks a known antigen. Base qualities are not at hand, and no much larger clone is one base apart.

The germline V gene encodes CDR1 MRHNA and CDR2 SNTAGT. V is cut by 4 bases and J by 1 base, and the space between the germline ends is 5 bases. The CDR3 contains 13 residues, cysteine and phenylalanine counted. The DNA shown is the 39-base CDR3, in frame from base 1. Patients with a history of autoimmune disease or receiving systemic immunosuppression were excluded from the trial. In every dose cohort, peripheral blood was drawn for TCR sequencing at baseline, cycle 4 day 1, and cycle 7 day 1. Samples were obtained from an open-label, multicenter, first-in-human phase I dose-escalation trial of ivuxolimab. Adults with locally advanced or metastatic melanoma, renal cell carcinoma, hepatocellular carcinoma or head and neck squamous cell carcinoma were enrolled in the trial. Before TCR sequencing, CD4+ T cells and CD8+ T cells from peripheral blood were sorted into separate populations. To sequence the TCRbeta CDR3 region, genomic DNA was isolated from the sorted cells. TCRbeta CDR3 regions were sequenced using the immunoSEQ Assay. TCRdb carries this immuneACCESS record with in-frame sequences only. Its versions omit some clonotypes, under half of them owing to an unresolved V gene in the studies checked, with the rest unexplained. This sample holds about 20,000 clones; roughly four fifths were observed only once. The ten largest clonotypes hold 12% to 15% of the sample.

This receptor was obtained from an adult with an advanced solid tumor such as melanoma, head and neck, liver or kidney cancer. Sequences were derived from CD4+ or CD8+ T cells sorted from blood, sampled in a trial of the OX40 agonist ivuxolimab. The chain joins TRBV6-4 to TRBJ1-5; no confident D gene assignment can be made. CDR3 protein: CASSVQSNQPQHF. In nucleotide form, the sequence is TGTGCCAGCAGTGTACAGAGCAATCAGCCCCAGCATTTT.